This entry features one T cell receptor (beta chain) sequence. These data come from a study of blood T cell repertoires in COVID-19. At the level of the study: Nucleic acid was either cDNA or gDNA, and it came from T cells, B-cell-depleted T cells, or PBMCs.

The CDR3 is 14 amino acids. Trimming took off 0 bases at V and 2 bases at J, with 9 bases between the two ends. Germline assignment: CDR1 SGDLS and CDR2 YYNGEE. Sequenced by immunoSEQ multiplex PCR; TCRdb stores in-frame clones only, minus some. The table lists 150,000 to 200,000 clones, more than 70% of them singletons. V usage is TRBV9 and J usage is TRBJ2-7, with D possibly being TRBD1 (6 bases). This clonotype originated in a woman of 80 years or more with active or convalescent COVID-19. Sequenced sample: peripheral blood. The CDR3 DNA is TGTGCCAGCAGCGTAGTTGCAGGGGCCTACGAGCAGTACTTC. This translates into CASSVVAGAYEQYF.